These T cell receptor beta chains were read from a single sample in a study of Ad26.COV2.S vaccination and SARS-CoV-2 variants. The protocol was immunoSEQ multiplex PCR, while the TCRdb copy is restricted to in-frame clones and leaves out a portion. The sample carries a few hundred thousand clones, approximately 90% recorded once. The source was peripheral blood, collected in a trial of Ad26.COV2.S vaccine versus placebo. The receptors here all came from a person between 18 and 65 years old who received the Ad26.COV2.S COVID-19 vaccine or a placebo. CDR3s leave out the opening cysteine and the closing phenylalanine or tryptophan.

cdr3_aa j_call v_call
ASSSAGLAGFTGELF TRBJ2-2 TRBV7-9
ASSSKTQGLQETQY TRBJ2-5 TRBV11-2
ASSEDRGTDTQY TRBJ2-3 TRBV6-1
ASSLGLERTDTQY TRBJ2-3 TRBV5-1
ASRGMGFSYNEQF TRBJ2-1 TRBV7-9
ASSLARTSGGYNEQF TRBJ2-1 TRBV7-9
ASSFEQGVETQY TRBJ2-5 TRBV5-5
ASSPPGAGTLTEAF TRBJ1-1 TRBV11-2
ASSVGGVSETQY TRBJ2-5 TRBV9
ASSQYRDSPLH TRBJ1-6 TRBV6-5
ASTLGPSYGYT TRBJ1-2 TRBV12-3/TRBV12-4
ASSPVPAPLH TRBJ1-6 TRBV12-3/TRBV12-4
ADNSAGADGYT TRBJ1-2 TRBV12-3/TRBV12-4
ASSFPGEAF TRBJ1-1 TRBV11-2
ASSSTPNLGPDQPQH TRBJ1-5 TRBV5-8
ASSSYDPSTDTQY TRBJ2-3 TRBV5-1
ASSAGTGEGNQPQH TRBJ1-5 TRBV9
ASSLEVSYGYT TRBJ1-2 TRBV5-4
ASSLTGYEQY TRBJ2-7 TRBV11-2
ATSGTGSGNTIY TRBJ1-3 TRBV24-1
ASSPGIDVNSPLH TRBJ1-6 TRBV7-2
ASSPDRGRSYEQY TRBJ2-7 TRBV18
ASSSANMGDYEQY TRBJ2-7 TRBV5-4
ASGTGTENTGELF TRBJ2-2 TRBV5-1
ASSLGRGPRGSGANVLT TRBJ2-6 TRBV11-2
ASGLGTPGNTIY TRBJ1-3 TRBV12-5
ASSFEAGSFAGELF TRBJ2-2 TRBV11-2
ASSSGGNQPQH TRBJ1-5 TRBV12-3/TRBV12-4
ASSPPRGSTEAF TRBJ1-1 TRBV4-1
ASSVRFPEKLF TRBJ1-4 TRBV6-2/TRBV6-3
ASSRGPPVTGELF TRBJ2-2 TRBV11-3
ASSYSRRELSYEQY TRBJ2-7 TRBV6-2/TRBV6-3
ASSLRRGGNTIY TRBJ1-3 TRBV7-2
ASSRSGSHEQY TRBJ2-7 TRBV27
ASSWRGEDTQY TRBJ2-3 TRBV6-2/TRBV6-3
ASSLAGVAEQF TRBJ2-1 TRBV5-4
ATSPGQSYEQY TRBJ2-7 TRBV15